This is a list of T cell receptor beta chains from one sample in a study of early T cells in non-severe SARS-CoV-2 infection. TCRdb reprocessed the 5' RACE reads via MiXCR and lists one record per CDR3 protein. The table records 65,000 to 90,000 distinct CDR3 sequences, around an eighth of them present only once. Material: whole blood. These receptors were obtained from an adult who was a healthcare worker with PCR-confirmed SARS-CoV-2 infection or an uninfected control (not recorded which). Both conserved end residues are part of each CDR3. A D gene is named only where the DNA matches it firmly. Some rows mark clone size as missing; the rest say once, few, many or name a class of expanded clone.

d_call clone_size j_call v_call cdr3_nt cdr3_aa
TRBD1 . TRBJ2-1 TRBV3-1 TGTGCCAGCAGCCCCAAAGACAGGGGAGGCAATGAGCAGTTCTTC CASSPKDRGGNEQFF
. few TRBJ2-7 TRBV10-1 TGCGCCAGCAGTTCTTCCCCCGGGGGAGAGCAGTACTTC CASSSSPGGEQYF
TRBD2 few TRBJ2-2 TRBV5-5 TGTGCCAGCAGCCCGGGGTTTCTAGCGGGTATCGGGGACACCGGGGAGCTGTTTTTT CASSPGFLAGIGDTGELFF
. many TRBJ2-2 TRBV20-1 TGCAGTGCCCCCGGCAGGATGAACACCGGGGAGCTGTTTTTT CSAPGRMNTGELFF
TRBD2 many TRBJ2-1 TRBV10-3 TGTGCCATCAGTCCCGCGGGAGGGGTTACGCGGGGGAGCTCCTACAATGAGCAGTTCTTC CAISPAGGVTRGSSYNEQFF
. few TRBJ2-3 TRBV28 TGTGCCAGCAGCCGAGGCGGATTCACAGATACGCAGTATTTT CASSRGGFTDTQYF
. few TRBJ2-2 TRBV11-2 TGTGCCAGCAGCTTCACAGGGCGGAACACCGGGGAGCTGTTTTTT CASSFTGRNTGELFF
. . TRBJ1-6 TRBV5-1 TGCGCCAGCAGTCCCGGGACACAGAATTCACCCCTCCACTTT CASSPGTQNSPLHF
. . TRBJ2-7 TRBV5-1 TGCGCCAGCAGCTTCCGGGACGGGTACTACGAGCAGTACTTC CASSFRDGYYEQYF
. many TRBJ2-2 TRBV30 TGTGCCTGGAGTAATTTTCTAGGGGTTGCGACCGGGGAGCTGTTTTTT CAWSNFLGVATGELFF
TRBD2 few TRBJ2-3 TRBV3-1 TGTGCCAGCAGCCAAGATGGACTAGCGAAAGATACGCAGTATTTT CASSQDGLAKDTQYF
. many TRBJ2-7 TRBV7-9 TGTGCCAGCAGCGGTTCCGGGACCGACTCCTACGAGCAGTACTTC CASSGSGTDSYEQYF
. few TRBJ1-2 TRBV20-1 TGCAGTGGAGCAGGGGTTGGCTACACCTTC CSGAGVGYTF
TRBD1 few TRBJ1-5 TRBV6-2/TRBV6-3 TGTGCCAGCAGTTACACCACAGGGGGCAATCAGCCCCAGCATTTT CASSYTTGGNQPQHF
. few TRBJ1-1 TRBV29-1 TGCAGCGCTTCGGGGGGCAGGTTGTCGAACACTGAAGCTTTCTTT CSASGGRLSNTEAFF